Listed here are 16 T cell receptor beta chains from one sample, sequenced in a study of blood T cell repertoires in COVID-19. Method: immunoSEQ multiplex PCR; TCRdb's copy keeps in-frame clones and lacks some. The sample gives around 450,000 clones, nearly 90% of which show up once; about 2.1% is in the top ten. What was sequenced was PBMCs or T cells enriched from blood (not recorded which). These receptors were taken from a woman aged 18-29 years with acute COVID-19.

CDR3 sequence: CAISELRQGTSSYEQYF. The CDR3 DNA reads as TGTGCCATCAGTGAGTTAAGGCAGGGCACGTCCTCCTACGAGCAGTACTTC. The chain employs TRBV10-3 and TRBJ2-7; the D gene is possibly TRBD1 (5 bases). Looked up from germline, CDR1 is ENHRY and CDR2 is SYGVKD. CDR3 length: 17 residues. The ends were cut back, 1 base at V and 0 bases at J, with 16 bases in the middle.

The rearrangement uses TRBV15 and TRBJ2-1; 8 nucleotides agree with TRBD1. The V and J ends lost 1 base and 7 bases, in that order; junction bases with no gene match: 6. The germline gives CDR1 LNHNV, CDR2 YYDKDF (reference sequence). The CDR3 covers 15 residues. CDR3 nucleotide sequence: TGTGCCACCAGCAGAGGAACAGGGGGTGGGAATGAGCAGTTCTTC. It is translated as CATSRGTGGGNEQFF. Full variable domain (outside the CDR3, taken from reference TRBV15 and TRBJ2-1): DAMVIQNPRYQVTQFGKPVTLSCSQTLNHNVMYWYQQKSSQAPKLLFHYYDKDFNNEADTPDNFQSRRPNTSFCFLDIRSPGLGDTAMYLCATSRGTGGGNEQFFGPGTRLTVL.

This clone was detected only a few times. CDR3 sequence reads: CATSSELAGSSSYNEQFF. The CDR3 DNA follows: TGTGCCACCAGCAGCGAGCTAGCGGGAAGCTCCTCCTACAATGAGCAGTTCTTC. The chain couples TRBV15 to TRBJ2-1, with 9 bases matching TRBD2. The V segment lost 3 bases and the J segment 0 bases; nucleotides outside the gene matches: 9. The CDR3 has 18 residues. Looked up from germline, CDR1 is LNHNV and CDR2 is YYDKDF (reference sequence).

The gene calls are TRBV3-1 (or the pseudogene TRBV3-2) and TRBJ2-7; D uncertain. The CDR3 contains 11 residues. The germline CDR1 and CDR2 sequences are LGHDT and YNNKEL (reference sequence). V was shortened by 1 base and J by 6 bases, with 4 bases between the two germline ends. Here the CDR3 reads CASSQASEQYF. The CDR3 DNA sequence: TGTGCCAGCAGCCAAGCGTCCGAGCAGTACTTC.

The chain uses TRBV7-9 and TRBJ1-6, with 7 bases identical to TRBD1. This CDR3 region has 12 residues. The V segment lost 10 bases and the J segment 7 bases; nucleotides outside the gene matches: 4. Germline CDR1 is SEHNR and CDR2 is FQNEAQ (reference sequence). CDR3 nucleotide sequence: TGTGCCACCGGACAGGCCAATTCACCCCTCCACTTT. It translates to CATGQANSPLHF.

DNA of the CDR3: TGTGCCAGCGGACAACAGGGAGTTATACCTAACTATGGCTACACCTTC. Its protein is CASGQQGVIPNYGYTF. J is TRBJ1-2 and V is TRBV27; D possibly corresponds to TRBD1 (6 bases). CDR1 and CDR2 (germline): MNHEY, SMNVEV (reference sequence). There are 16 residues in the CDR3. The V gene lost 8 bases and the J gene lost 0 bases, with 19 bases spanning the gap.

V is TRBV12-3 or TRBV12-4 and J is TRBJ1-4; the match to TRBD1 covers 9 bases. This CDR3 contains 13 residues. The J segment lost 8 bases and the V segment lost 6 bases, leaving 4 bases of the junction unmatched. The CDR3 loop reads CASRPGTGEKLFF. Written as DNA, the CDR3 is TGTGCCAGCAGGCCCGGGACAGGGGAAAAACTGTTTTTT.

J is TRBJ1-5 and V is TRBV6-6; no clear D gene. Trimming took off 2 bases at V and 0 bases at J, with 11 bases between the two ends. The CDR3 spans 16 residues. The germline V gene encodes CDR1 MNHNY and CDR2 SVGAGI (reference sequence). CDR3 protein: CASSYGSGASNQPQHF. Written as DNA, the CDR3 is TGTGCCAGCAGTTACGGGTCAGGTGCTAGCAATCAGCCCCAGCATTTT.

The chain joins TRBV3-1 (or the pseudogene TRBV3-2) to TRBJ1-1; 9 positions match TRBD1. V shed 5 bases, J shed 5 bases, and the junction held 6 bases outside the gene matches. The CDR3 covers 14 residues. Germline CDR1 LGHDT, CDR2 YNNKEL (reference sequence). The CDR3 region is CASSYGQGKTEAFF. The CDR3 DNA reads TGTGCCAGCAGCTACGGACAGGGGAAGACTGAAGCTTTCTTT.

This sequence joins TRBV5-1 and TRBJ2-7; 7 bases map to TRBD1. With 4 bases clipped from V and 2 bases from J, the junction kept 6 bases outside the gene matches. From germline, CDR1 is SGHRS and CDR2 YFSETQ. This CDR3 is built from 14 residues. This chain's CDR3 is CASSPWDSAYEQYF. As DNA, the CDR3 is TGCGCCAGCAGCCCATGGGACAGTGCCTACGAGCAGTACTTC.

The V call is TRBV10-3, the J call TRBJ2-7, with a possible D match to TRBD1 (7 bases). Between the trimmed V and J ends, which lost 2 bases and 4 bases, there was a span of 9 bases. This CDR3 is 13 amino acids long. Per germline, CDR1 ENHRY and CDR2 SYGVKD. For the CDR3, the DNA is TGTGCCATCAGTGAGCCAGGGGGGTACGAGCAGTACTTC. This gives the protein CAISEPGGYEQYF.

V is TRBV11-2 and J is TRBJ1-3; D unresolved. Germline V gives CDR1 SGHAT, CDR2 FQNNGV. Trimming took 1 base from V and 0 from J, leaving 13 bases between them. CDR3 length: 17 amino acids. The CDR3 sequence is CASSLGQALFSGNTIYF. DNA for the CDR3: TGTGCCAGCAGCTTAGGGCAGGCCCTTTTCTCTGGAAACACCATATATTTT.

This sequence joins TRBV6-5 and TRBJ1-5; D possibly corresponds to TRBD1 (6 bases). This CDR3 is built from 15 residues. Trimming took 6 bases from V and 0 from J, leaving 12 bases between them. Germline assignment: CDR1 MNHEY and CDR2 SVGAGI. This CDR3 is CASRTGRNSNQPQHF. In DNA form, the CDR3 reads TGTGCCAGCAGGACAGGACGGAATAGCAATCAGCCCCAGCATTTT.

The rearrangement uses TRBV29-1 and TRBJ2-1; D perhaps matches TRBD2 (6 bases). Per germline, CDR1 SQVTM and CDR2 ANQGSEA. The V gene lost 6 bases and the J gene lost 3 bases, with 21 bases spanning the gap. The CDR3 length is 16 residues. CDR3 amino acids: CSVINRDSVFYNEQFF. In DNA form, the CDR3 reads TGCAGCGTCATAAACCGGGACTCCGTTTTCTACAATGAGCAGTTCTTC.

This clone has a handful of counts. J is TRBJ1-1 and V is TRBV19; D possibly corresponds to TRBD1 (6 bases). V lost 7 bases and J lost 2, with 14 bases in between. The CDR3 runs to 14 residues. CDR1 is LNHDA, CDR2 SQIVND, per germline (reference sequence). CDR3 in amino acids: CASINLGGNTEAFF. The CDR3 coding sequence is TGTGCCAGTATTAATTTAGGGGGAAACACTGAAGCTTTCTTT.

This clone occurred a few times. The rearrangement joins TRBV29-1 to TRBJ2-1; 12 positions agree with TRBD2. The CDR3 covers 16 residues. Germline loops: CDR1 SQVTM, CDR2 ANQGSEA. Trimming removed 6 bases from V and 5 bases from J; junction bases left unmatched: 11. For the CDR3, the DNA is TGCAGCGTCTCTGGGGCTAGCGGGGGGGTTAACAATGAGCAGTTCTTC. Its protein product is CSVSGASGGVNNEQFF.